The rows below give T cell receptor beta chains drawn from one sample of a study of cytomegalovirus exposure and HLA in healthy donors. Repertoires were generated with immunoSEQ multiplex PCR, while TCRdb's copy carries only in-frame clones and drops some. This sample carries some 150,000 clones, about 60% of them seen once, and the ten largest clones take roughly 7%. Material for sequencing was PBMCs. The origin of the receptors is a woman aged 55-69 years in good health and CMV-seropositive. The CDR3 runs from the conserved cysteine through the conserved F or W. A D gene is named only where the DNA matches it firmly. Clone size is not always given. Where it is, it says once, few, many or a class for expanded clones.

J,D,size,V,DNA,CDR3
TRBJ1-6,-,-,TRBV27,TGTGCCAGCAGTTTAGACTGGGTCTCCTATAATTCACCCCTCCACTTT,CASSLDWVSYNSPLHF
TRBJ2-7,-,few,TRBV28,TGTGCCAGCATCGACAGGTTAACGTACGAGCAGTACTTC,CASIDRLTYEQYF
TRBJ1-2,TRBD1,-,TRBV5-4,TGTGCCAGCAAAGAGGACAGGGCTGCGGCCCGTGGCTACACCTTC,CASKEDRAAARGYTF
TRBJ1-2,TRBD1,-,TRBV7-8,TGTGCCAGCAGCGCATTACAGGGGAACTATGGCTACACCTTC,CASSALQGNYGYTF
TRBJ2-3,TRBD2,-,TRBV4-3,TGCGCCAGCAGCCAAGCTCCCGCGGGAGGCTCCACAGATACGCAGTATTTT,CASSQAPAGGSTDTQYF
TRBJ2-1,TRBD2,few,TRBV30,TGTGCCTGGCAAGGACTAGCGGGAGGGGGCTACAATGAGCAGTTCTTC,CAWQGLAGGGYNEQFF
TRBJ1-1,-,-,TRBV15,TGTGCCACCAGGCGGGAGGTGAACACTGAAGCTTTCTTT,CATRREVNTEAFF
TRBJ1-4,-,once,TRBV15,TGTGCCACCAGCAGAGGGGGGGAGGGGTATAATGAAAAACTGTTTTTT,CATSRGGEGYNEKLFF
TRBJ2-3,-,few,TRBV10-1,TGCGCCAGCAGTGTAGATCAAGCGATCGGTACGCAGTATTTT,CASSVDQAIGTQYF
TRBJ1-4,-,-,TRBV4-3,TGCGCCAGCAGCCCGGGGAATAGAGCGGGGGAAAAACTGTTTTTT,CASSPGNRAGEKLFF
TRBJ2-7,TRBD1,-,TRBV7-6,TGTGCCAGCAGCTTAGGGGACAGTAGCTACGAGCAGTACTTC,CASSLGDSSYEQYF
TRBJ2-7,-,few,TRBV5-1,TGCGCCAGCAGCTTGGGGGGACTTACCTACGAGCAGTACTTC,CASSLGGLTYEQYF
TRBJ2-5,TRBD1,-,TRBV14,TGTGCCAGCAGCCAAGGGGACAGTTCAGAGACCCAGTACTTC,CASSQGDSSETQYF
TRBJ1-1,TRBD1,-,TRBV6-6,TGTGCCAGCACCGAGACAGGGGTGTACACTGAAGCTTTCTTT,CASTETGVYTEAFF
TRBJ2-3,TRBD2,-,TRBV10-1,TGCGCCAGCTCGCCCTTAGCGGGAGCGGTAGATACGCAGTATTTT,CASSPLAGAVDTQYF
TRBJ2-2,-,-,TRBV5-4,TGTGCCAGCAGCCCCCCTGAGGATGCCGGGGAGCTGTTTTTT,CASSPPEDAGELFF
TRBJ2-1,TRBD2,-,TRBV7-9,TGTGCCAGCAGCCTTAGCGGGAGCTCCTACAATGAGCAGTTCTTC,CASSLSGSSYNEQFF